A selection of T cell receptor beta chains follows, all from one sample in a study of shared clonotypes between healthy human individuals. Here immunoSEQ multiplex PCR was the method, and the copy in TCRdb shows in-frame clones only, minus some. The profile shows roughly 2,000,000 clones, roughly 95% of them singletons. What was sequenced was naive CD8+ T cells sorted from blood. The receptors stem from a man younger than 35 in good health. CDR3s include the opening cysteine and the closing phenylalanine or tryptophan. A D gene is named only where the DNA matches it firmly. Rows give clone size only sometimes, using once, few, many, or a class for an expanded clone.

size | J | D | V | DNA | CDR3
NA | TRBJ1-4 | NA | TRBV5-1 | TGCGCCAGCAGCTTGGAAGGGTTGCCTAATGAAAAACTGTTTTTT | CASSLEGLPNEKLFF
once | TRBJ1-4 | TRBD1 | TRBV7-9 | TGTGCCAGCAGCTTAGGACAGGGATATGGAGCAACTAATGAAAAACTGTTTTTT | CASSLGQGYGATNEKLFF
NA | TRBJ2-1 | TRBD2 | TRBV27 | TGTGCCAGCAGTTTAGGGCCGGGGACTAGCTTCTCGGACGAGTTCTTC | CASSLGPGTSFSDEFF
NA | TRBJ2-3 | NA | TRBV7-8 | TGTGCCAGCCTAACGGGGGAGGAGGTACCCAAGGCACATGATACGCAGTATTTT | CASLTGEEVPKAHDTQYF
NA | TRBJ2-2 | NA | TRBV27 | TGTGCCAGCAGGCCCATGGGGGCCGGGGAGCTGTTTTTT | CASRPMGAGELFF
NA | TRBJ2-2 | TRBD2 | TRBV9 | TGTGCCAGCAGAGCAAACAGCGGGACGACCACCGGGGAGCTGTTTTTT | CASRANSGTTTGELFF
NA | TRBJ2-5 | TRBD2 | TRBV29-1 | TGCAGCGTTTTAGGGACTAGCGGGGTCCATGAGGGGCCCCAAGAGACCCAGTACTTC | CSVLGTSGVHEGPQETQYF
NA | TRBJ2-3 | NA | TRBV11-3 | TGTGCCAGCAGCTCACCCGCGGACGGAGAGGATACGCAGTATTTT | CASSSPADGEDTQYF
NA | TRBJ1-2 | NA | TRBV19 | TGTGCCACCATAGGGGACGGAGGTTACACCTTC | CATIGDGGYTF
NA | TRBJ2-3 | TRBD1 | TRBV27 | TGTGCCAGCACCCCCGGACAGGGACGCACAGATACGCAGTATTTT | CASTPGQGRTDTQYF
NA | TRBJ2-7 | TRBD2 | TRBV27 | TGTGCCAGCAGTTTACTAAGGGAGGGTTACGAGCAGTACTTC | CASSLLREGYEQYF
NA | TRBJ2-7 | NA | TRBV28 | TGTGCCAGCGCATACCTCCAGGGGCCCCTCGCCTACGAGCAGTACTTC | CASAYLQGPLAYEQYF
few | TRBJ2-7 | NA | TRBV4-1 | TGCGCCAGCAGCCAAGATAATACGCGTTCCTACGAGCAGTACTTC | CASSQDNTRSYEQYF
NA | TRBJ2-7 | NA | TRBV10-1 | TGCGCCAGCAGTCCGGACAATGGGGGCTATGAGCAGTACTTC | CASSPDNGGYEQYF
NA | TRBJ2-6 | NA | TRBV7-9 | TGTGCCAGCAGCTTAGCCCAGGGGTCCGGGGCCAACGTCCTGACTTTC | CASSLAQGSGANVLTF
NA | TRBJ1-1 | NA | TRBV4-1 | TGCGCCAGCAGCCCGTTGGGGGTGTCCTTGATGAACACTGAAGCTTTCTTT | CASSPLGVSLMNTEAFF
NA | TRBJ2-3 | TRBD2 | TRBV10-3 | TGTGCCATCAGTGAACTAGCGGGGGCCAACACAGATACGCAGTATTTT | CAISELAGANTDTQYF
NA | TRBJ2-1 | TRBD2 | TRBV18 | TGTGCCAGCTCTGGACTAGCGGGAGGCCTCTACAATGAGCAGTTCTTC | CASSGLAGGLYNEQFF
NA | TRBJ2-3 | NA | TRBV19 | TGTGCCAGTAGGGAGATTAACACAGATACGCAGTATTTT | CASREINTDTQYF
NA | TRBJ1-2 | NA | TRBV2 | TGTGCCAGCACGCAGGAGGATTTCTTTGGCTACACCTTC | CASTQEDFFGYTF
NA | TRBJ2-1 | TRBD2 | TRBV5-6 | TGTGCCAGCAGCTTAGCGGGGGATTATGAGCAGTTCTTC | CASSLAGDYEQFF
NA | TRBJ2-1 | TRBD2 | TRBV19 | TGTGCCAGTAGTGTTCCGGGACTAGAGGGGGAGTTCTTC | CASSVPGLEGEFF
NA | TRBJ2-3 | NA | TRBV5-6 | TGTGCCAGCAGCTTGGCTCTTGAGGGTGGGACGCAGTATTTT | CASSLALEGGTQYF
NA | TRBJ2-5 | TRBD1 | TRBV5-1 | TGCGCCAGCAGCTCGGGACAGATTATCTCCCAAGAGACCCAGTACTTC | CASSSGQIISQETQYF
NA | TRBJ2-7 | TRBD2 | TRBV10-3 | TGTGCCATCAGTGAGGGGACTAGCGGAAATCCCTACGAGCAGTACTTC | CAISEGTSGNPYEQYF
once | TRBJ2-1 | TRBD2 | TRBV28 | TGTGCCAGCACCCACGCAGGGAGAACGGGACTAGCGGGGGAAATCCGGACTTCCTACAATGAGCAGTTCTTC | CASTHAGRTGLAGEIRTSYNEQFF
NA | TRBJ2-7 | TRBD1 | TRBV15 | TGTGCCACCAGCAGGGAGGGGGGGACAGGGAACTACGAGCAGTACTTC | CATSREGGTGNYEQYF
NA | TRBJ1-5 | NA | TRBV4-1 | TGCGCCAGCAGCCAAGAAGGAGGGGGGGGAGGCCGTGGGAATCAGCCCCAGCATTTT | CASSQEGGGGGRGNQPQHF
NA | TRBJ2-3 | NA | TRBV7-9 | TGTGCCAGCAGCTTCGGTACAGATACGCAGTATTTT | CASSFGTDTQYF
NA | TRBJ1-4 | TRBD1 | TRBV14 | TGTGCCAGCAGCCAGCAGACAGGGGGGAATGAAAAACTGTTTTTT | CASSQQTGGNEKLFF
NA | TRBJ1-2 | TRBD1 | TRBV4-2 | TGTGCCAGCAGGGAACAGGGGGCCGATGGCTACACCTTC | CASREQGADGYTF
NA | TRBJ1-2 | NA | TRBV7-2 | TGTGCCAGCAGCTTAGGACGGGCTAACTATGGCTACACCTTC | CASSLGRANYGYTF
NA | TRBJ2-7 | TRBD2 | TRBV11-2 | TGTGCCAGCAGCTTAGACGGGGAGGGCCTTCCCTACGAGCAGTACTTC | CASSLDGEGLPYEQYF
NA | TRBJ2-7 | NA | TRBV19 | TGTGCCAGTAGTCAAGCAGGAGCCTACGAGCAGTACTTC | CASSQAGAYEQYF
NA | TRBJ2-1 | NA | TRBV29-1 | TGCAGCGTTGAAACTGGGGTGGGGGACAATGAGCAGTTCTTC | CSVETGVGDNEQFF
NA | TRBJ2-2 | TRBD1 | TRBV6-6 | TGTGCCAGCAGCCCTCCGGGACAGGGGACGGACGGGGAGCTGTTTTTT | CASSPPGQGTDGELFF
NA | TRBJ1-1 | NA | TRBV7-9 | TGTGCCAGCAGAGTCGACCTGTGGACTGAAGCTTTCTTT | CASRVDLWTEAFF
NA | TRBJ2-1 | TRBD2 | TRBV5-6 | TGTGCCAGCAGCTTGGGCGGGGCAGGGAGGGATGAGCAGTTCTTC | CASSLGGAGRDEQFF
NA | TRBJ2-3 | TRBD2 | TRBV19 | TGTGCCAGTAAGGACGGGGGGGCAACAGATACGCAGTATTTT | CASKDGGATDTQYF
NA | TRBJ1-1 | NA | TRBV7-6 | TGTGCCAGCAGCTTAGAGGGGTGGGCCGCTGAAGCTTTCTTT | CASSLEGWAAEAFF
NA | TRBJ2-7 | NA | TRBV10-2 | TGCGCCAGCAGTGATCAGGGTCGGGAGCAGTACTTC | CASSDQGREQYF
NA | TRBJ2-5 | NA | TRBV27 | TGTGCCAGCAAGTGGAAGGAGACCCAGTACTTC | CASKWKETQYF
NA | TRBJ1-1 | NA | TRBV6-5 | TGTGCCACCAGCGGAAACGGAGTGGCGGGGACTGAAGCTTTCTTT | CATSGNGVAGTEAFF
NA | TRBJ1-1 | TRBD1 | TRBV11-2 | TGTGCCAGCAGCTGGACAGGGATTACTGAAGCTTTCTTT | CASSWTGITEAFF
NA | TRBJ1-1 | NA | TRBV7-6 | TGTGCCAGCAGCTTAGGGGGGGACGAAGCTTTCTTT | CASSLGGDEAFF
once | TRBJ2-7 | NA | TRBV19 | TGTGCCAGTAGTATTGGGCTAGCCGCACCCTACGAGCAGTACTTC | CASSIGLAAPYEQYF
NA | TRBJ1-1 | TRBD1 | TRBV4-1 | TGCGCCAGCAGCCTACCGACAGGGTCAATGGACACTGAAGCTTTCTTT | CASSLPTGSMDTEAFF
NA | TRBJ2-3 | NA | TRBV4-3 | TGCGCCAGCAGCCAAGATCGTTTCCAGGGTCAATTCGATACGCAGTATTTT | CASSQDRFQGQFDTQYF
NA | TRBJ2-7 | NA | TRBV15 | TGTGCCACCAGCAGTCTCCGGCAGGGCATCTACGAGCAGTACTTC | CATSSLRQGIYEQYF
NA | TRBJ1-2 | NA | TRBV19 | TGTGCCAGTAGTATAGGACACCTAGGCTACACCTTC | CASSIGHLGYTF
NA | TRBJ1-4 | NA | TRBV19 | TGTGCCAGTAGTATGGTCGGGAATGAAAAACTGTTTTTT | CASSMVGNEKLFF